This passage covers 8 T cell receptor beta chains from one sample sequenced in a study of long-term antiretroviral therapy in people with HIV. An immunoSEQ assay, version v3.0, was performed at survey level. Some clones are missing from TCRdb's copy, which holds only in-frame ones; the method was immunoSEQ multiplex PCR. The sample gives 45,000 or so clones, about 95% of which show up once; roughly 2.1% is in the top ten. The starting material was unsorted PBMCs, obtained approximately 9.1 years after starting antiretroviral therapy. The receptors originated from a man aged 25 to 40 with HIV.

The J gene is TRBJ1-2, the V gene TRBV27; tentative D call: TRBD1 (6 bases). V shed 10 bases and J shed 6 bases, with 21 bases lying between them. This CDR3 contains 14 residues. In germline, CDR1 is MNHEY, CDR2 SMNVEV (reference sequence). The CDR3 DNA follows: TGTGCCACCGCTCCACAGGGTAAAGGGGATGGCTACACCTTC. It codes for CATAPQGKGDGYTF.

V and J are TRBV27 and TRBJ1-1, with D unclear. Germline CDR1 is MNHEY and CDR2 is SMNVEV (reference sequence). The CDR3 is 15 residues long. Trimming cost V 4 bases and J 4 bases, with 16 bases left between them. The CDR3 is CASSSRPPSGTEAFF. The CDR3 DNA reads TGTGCCAGCAGTTCTCGTCCCCCGTCGGGCACTGAAGCTTTCTTT.

The chain links TRBV5-1 to TRBJ1-1; 10 bases align to TRBD1. After removal of 3 bases from V and 0 bases from J, the junction contained 5 bases not matched to a gene. The length of the CDR3 is 16 residues. CDR1 is SGHRS, CDR2 YFSETQ, per germline. The DNA of the CDR3 is TGCGCCAGCAGCTGGAGGGACAGGGGAATGAACACTGAAGCTTTCTTT. Translating gives CASSWRDRGMNTEAFF.

V usage is TRBV19 and J usage is TRBJ2-2; D gene uncertain. V was pared by 4 bases and J by 6 bases, with 6 bases between. The CDR3 is 12 residues long. Germline lookup yields CDR1 LNHDA and CDR2 SQIVND (reference sequence). The CDR3, as DNA: TGTGCCAGTAGTAGGAGACCCGGGGAGCTGTTTTTT. It codes for CASSRRPGELFF. Full variable domain (missing parts from reference TRBV19 and TRBJ2-2): DGGITQSPKYLFRKEGQNVTLSCEQNLNHDAMYWYRQDPGQGLRLIYYSQIVNDFQKGDIAEGYSVSREKKESFPLTVTSAQKNPTAFYLCASSRRPGELFFGEGSRLTVL.

The rearrangement joins TRBV29-1 to TRBJ1-1; no clear D gene. V lost 4 bases to trimming and J lost 2 bases, with 2 bases between them. Germline CDR1 is SQVTM and CDR2 is ANQGSEA. This CDR3 has 10 residues. CDR3 sequence (DNA): TGCAGCGTTGGAAACACTGAAGCTTTCTTT. This encodes CSVGNTEAFF.

This chain joins TRBV9 and TRBJ1-1; possible D gene TRBD1, 6 bases. Germline V gives CDR1 SGDLS, CDR2 YYNGEE. This CDR3 is 18 amino acids long. The ends were cut back, 2 bases at V and 7 bases at J, with 27 bases in the middle. As DNA, the CDR3 is TGTGCCAGCAGCGTCAGCTCCCCGGGGGCGGACCGTGGAGGTGAAGCTTTCTTT. This codes for CASSVSSPGADRGGEAFF.

The CDR3 DNA sequence: TGTGCCAGCAGCCCCCAGACTGATAACACCGGGGAGCTGTTTTTT. Translating it yields CASSPQTDNTGELFF. V gene TRBV6-5 combines with J gene TRBJ2-2; D gene unclear. This CDR3 region has 15 residues. Trimming cost V 6 bases and J 2 bases, with 13 bases left between them. Per germline, CDR1 MNHEY and CDR2 SVGAGI.

CDR3 coding DNA: TGTGCCAGCAGCTTAGTTCTGGGGCGTATGGAGACCCAGTACTTC. Amino acids: CASSLVLGRMETQYF. V gene TRBV7-8 combines with J gene TRBJ2-5, with D tentatively TRBD1 (5 bases). V was pared by 1 base and J by 5 bases, with 14 bases between. The CDR3 has 15 amino acids. Germline lookup yields CDR1 SGHVS and CDR2 FQNEAQ.